This T cell receptor beta chain came from a study of blood T cells in healthy people across ages. Primers used in a second PCR of about 7 to 11 cycles were a sample-barcoded 5' primer and a J-beta primer mix. TCRdb fed the 5' RACE reads into MiXCR, producing one record per CDR3 protein. This table holds 600,000 to 650,000 distinct CDR3 sequences, 58% found once. This clonotype was seen a few times. CDR3 length equals 11 residues. V shed 4 bases and J shed 6 bases, with 7 bases lying between them. Sequencing was performed on blood. The chain links TRBV12-3 or TRBV12-4 to TRBJ2-7; D call uncertain. This receptor was obtained from a man aged 60 to 69 in good health. CDR3 amino acids: CASSSFSEQYF. In nucleotides, the CDR3 is TGTGCCAGCAGTTCATTCAGCGAGCAGTACTTC.